Below are 20 T cell receptor beta chains sequenced from a single sample in a study of T cell clonality in common variable immunodeficiency. Study results and limitations: Common variable immunodeficiency TCR beta sequences reportedly had fewer deletions and N-nucleotide insertions.

Sequenced by immunoSEQ multiplex PCR; TCRdb stores in-frame clones only, minus some. This sample has some 26,000 clones, each found more than once. These TCRs' antigens remain unknown. The sample was peripheral blood mononuclear cells. All receptors come from a human donor with common variable immunodeficiency.

This clone occurred a few times. The read ends 3 residues early relative to the CDR3; the germline J gene fills the gap. J is TRBJ2-5 and V is TRBV2; 7 nucleotides agree with TRBD2. Trimming at V came to 7 bases and at J to 7 bases, leaving 9 bases not matched to a gene. CDR1 and CDR2 from the germline V gene are SNHLY and FYNNEI. There are 13 residues in the CDR3. CDR3 DNA (partial): TGTGCCAGCATCGGCGAGCGGGATTGGACC. This codes for CASIGERDWT. The CDR3 in its entirety is CASIGERDWTQYF.

About this clone: The CDR3 is cut off 3 residues early in the read; its end comes from the germline J gene. This chain links TRBV7-6 with TRBJ1-4, with TRBD1 identical over 8 bases. CDR1 is SGHVS and CDR2 is FNYEAQ in the germline V gene. With V trimmed by 0 bases and J by 4 bases, 7 bases remained unmatched. The CDR3 runs to 17 residues. CDR3: CASSLAPGGGINEKLFF. Incomplete CDR3 DNA: TGTGCCAGCAGCTTAGCACCAGGGGGCGGAATTAATGAAAAA.

With regard to this clone: The CDR3 goes on 3 residues after the read ends, and that part is filled in from the germline J gene. This chain joins TRBV18 and TRBJ1-1; weak D call: TRBD1 (5 bases). Germline CDR1 KGHSH, CDR2 LQKENI. This CDR3 spans 15 amino acids. V lost 3 bases and J lost 0, with 11 bases in between. This CDR3 is CASSPGGPVNTEAFF. The sequenced part of the CDR3 DNA is TGTGCCAGCTCACCGGGGGGACCGGTGAACACTGAA.

As concerns this clone: Sequencing ends 3 residues short of the CDR3 end; the germline J gene provides the rest. The J gene is TRBJ1-6, the V gene TRBV7-3; D might be TRBD1 (6 bases). In germline, CDR1 is SGHTA, CDR2 FQGTGA. The length of the CDR3 is 14 residues. V was cut by 3 bases and J by 7 bases, with 10 bases left in between. Incomplete CDR3 DNA: TGTGCCAGCAGCTTGGGGGGGGCCAATTCACCC. Its translation: CASSLGGANSP. The entire CDR3 protein is CASSLGGANSPLHF.

This clone was observed at least ten times. The CDR3 protein is CASSQVAGSNNEQFF. CDR3 DNA (partial): TGCGCCAGCAGCCAGGTGGCAGGGTCCAACAATGAG. J is TRBJ2-1 and V is TRBV5-1, with D perhaps matching TRBD1 (5 bases). The read stops 3 residues short of the end of the CDR3; the missing end is completed from the germline J gene. The CDR3 consists of 15 residues. Germline CDR1 and CDR2: SGHRS and YFSETQ. Trimming took 4 bases from V and 5 from J, leaving 16 bases between them.

This clone appeared a few times. The read terminates 3 residues before the CDR3 end, so the remaining end is supplied by the germline J gene. This sequence joins TRBV6-1 and TRBJ2-7, with 11 bases fitting TRBD2. Trimming took 1 base from V and 5 from J; bases not matched to a gene: 7. The CDR3 is 16 amino acids. CDR1 and CDR2 (germline): MNHNS, SASEGT. The CDR3 is CASSEVGLAGWNEQYF. CDR3 DNA, as far as it was read: TGTGCCAGCAGTGAAGTAGGACTAGCGGGCTGGAACGAG.

With regard to this clone: The read comes to an end 3 residues before the CDR3 does, leaving the germline J gene to fill in the end. The chain employs TRBV7-9 and TRBJ2-7; the D is unclear. The CDR3 loop spans 15 amino acids. Trimming took 3 bases from V and 0 from J, leaving 12 bases between them. The germline V gene has CDR1 SEHNR and CDR2 FQNEAQ (reference sequence). The sequenced part of the CDR3 DNA is TGTGCCAGCAGCTTTCTAGGCTCGTTCTCCTACGAG. Translated: CASSFLGSFSYE. In full, the CDR3 is CASSFLGSFSYEQYF.

This clone was observed a few times. The read falls 3 residues short of the CDR3 end, and the missing part is taken from the germline J gene. The rearrangement uses TRBV18 and TRBJ2-7; TRBD1 matches at 8 bases. The V gene end was trimmed by 3 bases and the J gene end by 3 bases; junction bases not matched to a gene: 10. The CDR3 has 16 amino acids. Germline V gene sequence: CDR1 KGHSH, CDR2 LQKENI. CDR3 sequence reads: CASSPGPGGLDYEQYF. CDR3 bases read: TGTGCCAGCTCACCCGGGCCAGGGGGCCTCGACTACGAG.

This clone was picked up a small number of times. Read sequence stops 3 residues before the CDR3 end, and the germline J gene provides the missing end. The rearrangement uses TRBV19 and TRBJ2-1, with D possibly matching TRBD2 (5 bases). The germline gives CDR1 LNHDA, CDR2 SQIVND (reference sequence). The V end was cut by 9 bases, the J end by 4 bases, with 13 bases between. The CDR3 is 13 amino acids. This CDR3 is CASGSSSYNEQFF. The DNA read from the CDR3 is TGTGCCAGCGGATCTAGCTCGTACAATGAG.

Incomplete CDR3 DNA: TGCAGTGCTAGCCAGGGACTAGCGATACAAGAGACC. Translated: CSASQGLAIQET. The whole CDR3 is CSASQGLAIQETQYF. V gene TRBV20-1 combines with J gene TRBJ2-5, with 10 positions matching TRBD2. The CDR3 end falls 3 residues outside the read, so it is completed with the germline J gene. CDR1 is DFQATT and CDR2 is SNEGSKA in the germline V gene (reference sequence). CDR3 length equals 15 residues. J lost 2 bases, V lost 3 bases, and 6 bases had no gene match.

Worth noting for this clone: The sequence runs out 3 residues before the end of the CDR3; the remainder is reconstructed from the germline J gene. The gene calls are TRBV7-9 and TRBJ1-1; 8 nucleotides align to TRBD1. Germline loops: CDR1 SEHNR, CDR2 FQNEAQ (reference sequence). V was pared by 5 bases and J by 4 bases, with 3 bases of the junction left unmatched. The CDR3 sequence is 13 residues long. Incomplete CDR3 DNA: TGTGCCAGCAGCACAGGGGGGAGCACTGAA. Amino acid sequence: CASSTGGSTE. The CDR3 reads in full as CASSTGGSTEAFF.

This clone was detected a few times. CDR3 region: CASSGAGRRGTQYF. Partial CDR3 DNA: TGTGCCAGCAGCGGGGCCGGGAGGAGGGGGACC. This chain connects TRBV7-2 to TRBJ2-5, with 7 bases fitting TRBD2. The missing CDR3 end, 3 residues past where the read stops, is filled in from the germline J gene. This CDR3 region has 14 residues. J was trimmed by 7 bases and V by 5 bases; bases with no gene match: 10. The germline CDR1 and CDR2 sequences are SGHTA and FQGNSA.

This clone was seen more than once but under ten times. The DNA ends 3 residues before the CDR3 does, and the rest of the CDR3 is filled in from the germline J gene. V and J are TRBV6-1 and TRBJ2-7; tentatively, D is TRBD1 (5 bases). CDR1 is MNHNS and CDR2 is SASEGT in the germline V gene. The CDR3 spans 13 residues. V was shortened by 4 bases and J by 6 bases, with 13 bases between the two germline ends. Partial CDR3 DNA: TGTGCCAGCAGTGTCCAGGGAAAAGGCGAG. It codes for CASSVQGKGE. The full CDR3 protein is CASSVQGKGEQYF.

This clone has only a few counts. The observed sequence ends 3 residues before the CDR3 terminus, with the missing tail filled in from the germline J gene. The chain employs TRBV7-9 and TRBJ1-2; maybe TRBD1 (6 bases). The CDR3 length is 15 residues. Trimming took off 3 bases at V and 6 bases at J, with 17 bases between the two ends. Germline V gene sequence: CDR1 SEHNR, CDR2 FQNEAQ (reference sequence). This CDR3 reads CASSFGTDWGHGYTF. The CDR3 bases that were read are TGTGCCAGCAGCTTCGGTACCGATTGGGGGCATGGC.

The sample holds many counts of this clone. The sequenced fragment ends 3 residues before the CDR3 boundary, so the rest is inferred from the germline J gene. This chain links TRBV20-1 with TRBJ1-2; D unresolved. CDR1 and CDR2 (germline): DFQATT, SNEGSKA (reference sequence). The CDR3 spans 15 residues. The ends were cut back, 0 bases at V and 3 bases at J, with 14 bases in the middle. The CDR3 region is CSARDQWRKDYGYTF. CDR3 DNA, as far as it was read: TGCAGTGCTAGAGATCAGTGGCGGAAAGACTATGGC.

Concerning this clone: The CDR3 end lies 3 residues beyond the end of the read and is filled in from the germline J gene. J is TRBJ2-1 and V is TRBV7-3; TRBD2 aligns across 11 bases. This CDR3 has 16 amino acids. V lost 5 bases and J lost 9; bases outside the gene matches: 12. CDR1 and CDR2 from the germline V gene are SGHTA and FQGTGA. This CDR3 is CASSAKGTSGLGEQFF. CDR3 DNA (partial): TGTGCCAGCAGCGCAAAGGGGACTAGCGGTCTTGGTGAG.

As concerns this clone: The CDR3 end lies 3 residues beyond the end of the read and is filled in from the germline J gene. The V call is TRBV2, the J call TRBJ2-3, with TRBD2 identical over 9 bases. V lost 11 bases and J lost 3; bases outside the gene matches: 9. The germline V gene has CDR1 SNHLY and CDR2 FYNNEI. The CDR3 has 14 amino acids. This CDR3 is CASRPSGMTDTQYF. The CDR3 DNA, read in part, is TGTGCCTCCCGGCCTAGCGGGATGACAGATACG.

Worth noting for this clone: The sequence runs out 3 residues before the end of the CDR3; the remainder is reconstructed from the germline J gene. This chain connects TRBV7-9 to TRBJ1-4, with TRBD1 as a possible D gene (5 bases). Trimming left V 1 base short and J 8 bases short, with 11 bases between. Per the germline V gene, CDR1 is SEHNR and CDR2 is FQNEAQ (reference sequence). The CDR3 runs 14 residues. The CDR3 spells CASSLGGGGEKLFF. The sequenced CDR3 bases are TGTGCCAGCAGCTTAGGGGGCGGAGGGGAAAAA.

This clone was detected only a few times. With the read ending 3 residues before the CDR3 end, the germline J gene is used to fill in that end. The chain carries TRBV29-1 and TRBJ2-7; TRBD1 aligns across 8 bases. With 7 bases clipped from V and 3 bases from J, the junction kept 5 bases outside the gene matches. The germline CDR1 and CDR2 sequences are SQVTM and ANQGSEA. The CDR3 extends over 12 amino acids. The part of the CDR3 DNA that was read is TGCAGCGCCTGGACAGGGAACTACGAG. This gives the protein CSAWTGNYE. The CDR3 as a whole reads CSAWTGNYEQYF.

This clone was recorded a few times. The CDR3 is cut off 3 residues early in the read; its end comes from the germline J gene. The V gene is TRBV6-1, the J gene TRBJ2-1, with 8 bases that match TRBD1. The CDR3 has 16 amino acids. The ends lost 2 bases at V and 2 bases at J; junction bases unmatched: 5. CDR1 and CDR2 (germline): MNHNS, SASEGT. The CDR3 loop is CASSERTGRTYNEQFF. CDR3 DNA, as far as it was read: TGTGCCAGCAGTGAAAGGACAGGGAGAACCTACAATGAG.